The entry that follows covers one TCR beta chain sequence. Its antigen remains unidentified. This specimen comes from a study of T cells in Graves' hyperthyroidism and ophthalmopathy. Whole-study context: Peripheral blood was taken when the disease was first diagnosed, before any treatment began.

The germline CDR1 and CDR2 sequences are SGHRS and YFSETQ. Between the trimmed V and J ends, which lost 4 bases and 5 bases, there was a span of 9 bases. The CDR3 is 12 residues long. Not enrolled were patients with uncontrolled infection, other autoimmune disease, pregnancy or lactation. Amplification targeted TCR beta CDR3 regions from RNA transcripts. The study used the HTBI primer set for a first-round RT-PCR of the TCR CDR3. TCRdb analysed the multiplex PCR reads with MiXCR anew, one entry per CDR3 protein. The table records about 360,000 distinct CDR3 sequences, about 12% of them present only once. Study results and caveats: Ophthalmopathy was model-predicted a median around seven months pre-onset.

This clonotype originated in a woman under 30 with Graves' hyperthyroidism. This rearrangement joins TRBV5-1 to TRBJ2-5, with D unresolved. Sequenced material: blood. This CDR3 reads CASSPEKETQYF. In DNA, the CDR3 is TGCGCCAGCAGCCCCGAGAAGGAGACCCAGTACTTC. The complete variable domain, with remaining parts taken from reference TRBV5-1 and TRBJ2-5, reads KAGVTQTPRYLIKTRGQQVTLSCSPISGHRSVSWYQQTPGQGLQFLFEYFSETQRNKGNFPGRFSGRQFSNSRSEMNVSTLELGDSALYLCASSPEKETQYFGPGTRLLVL.